One and the same sample provided the 25 T cell receptor beta chains below, sequenced in a study of shared clonotypes between healthy human individuals. Method: immunoSEQ multiplex PCR; TCRdb's copy keeps in-frame clones and lacks some. This table has some 2 million clones, roughly 95% appearing once. CD45RO-negative CD8 cells positively selected for CCR7 made up the naive population, which excluded terminally differentiated effector memory CD45RA+ cells. Sequencing used naive CD8+ T cells sorted from blood. These receptors all come from a man aged 18-30 years in good health.

As to this clone: Other DNA sequences in this specimen translate into the identical CDR3. The chain couples TRBV4-3 to TRBJ2-7; D could derive from TRBD1 or TRBD2 (5 bases each). Germline V gene sequence: CDR1 LGHNA, CDR2 YSLEER. The CDR3 runs 14 residues. V lost 4 bases and J lost 2, with 12 bases in between. Here the CDR3 DNA reads TGCGCCAGCAGCCCAGGGACGGGAACCTACGAGCAGTACTTC. The encoded protein is CASSPGTGTYEQYF.

The chain combines TRBV2 with TRBJ1-2; 8 nucleotides align to TRBD1. CDR3 length: 16 amino acids. Germline V CDR1 and CDR2: SNHLY, FYNNEI. After removal of 2 bases from V and 8 bases from J, the junction contained 13 bases not matched to a gene. CDR3 nucleotide sequence: TGTGCCAGCAGTGAACGGGCGGCAGGGGGCGCGGAAGGCTACACCTTC. This codes for CASSERAAGGAEGYTF.

A single count supports this clone. V and J are TRBV2 and TRBJ2-7; TRBD1 aligns across 7 bases. Per germline, CDR1 SNHLY and CDR2 FYNNEI. This CDR3 is 14 amino acids long. With V trimmed by 5 bases and J by 6 bases, 10 bases remained unmatched. The CDR3, as DNA: TGTGCCAGCAGTACTCCAACGGGACAGCCCGAGCAGTACTTC. Its protein product is CASSTPTGQPEQYF.

The chain links TRBV9 to TRBJ1-4, with D maybe TRBD1 (6 bases). Germline CDR1 is SGDLS and CDR2 is YYNGEE. The length of the CDR3 is 14 residues. V shed 3 bases and J shed 4 bases, with 10 bases lying between them. The CDR3 loop reads CASSAEGGNEKLFF. CDR3 nucleotides: TGTGCCAGCAGCGCCGAGGGGGGTAATGAAAAACTGTTTTTT. Full variable domain (outside the CDR3, taken from reference TRBV9 and TRBJ1-4): DSGVTQTPKHLITATGQRVTLRCSPRSGDLSVYWYQQSLDQGLQFLIQYYNGEERAKGNILERFSAQQFPDLHSELNLSSLELGDSALYFCASSAEGGNEKLFFGSGTQLSVL.

The chain has TRBV5-8 and TRBJ1-6; 10 bases match TRBD1. There are 15 residues in the CDR3. Trimming removed 4 bases from V and 8 bases from J; junction bases left unmatched: 6. Germline V gene data show CDR1 as SGHTS and CDR2 as YDEGEE. The CDR3 region has the DNA TGTGCCAGCAGCCTGGGGACAGGGGTTGATTCACCCCTCCACTTT. Its protein product is CASSLGTGVDSPLHF.

This clone is a singleton in its sample. This specimen includes other DNA sequences encoding the same CDR3. The chain has TRBV7-9 and TRBJ1-2; 7 positions agree with TRBD1. CDR3 length equals 13 residues. The germline V gene encodes CDR1 SEHNR and CDR2 FQNEAQ (reference sequence). V shed 4 bases, J shed 3 bases, and the junction held 2 bases outside the gene matches. The CDR3 spells CASSSGTDYGYTF. DNA for the CDR3: TGTGCCAGCAGCTCCGGGACAGACTATGGCTACACCTTC.

This chain connects TRBV4-1 to TRBJ2-2; D call uncertain. Trimming shortened V by 3 bases and J by 8 bases, and 16 bases separated the two germline ends. The V gene's germline CDR1 is MGHRA and CDR2 YSYEKL. The CDR3 spans 15 residues. The CDR3: CASSHKTVPLGELFF. In nucleotides, the CDR3 is TGCGCCAGCAGCCATAAGACGGTGCCCCTGGGGGAGCTGTTTTTT.

The chain couples TRBV4-2 to TRBJ2-1; D gene ambiguous. Trimming pared 0 bases from V and 6 bases from J, leaving 9 bases between. This CDR3 comprises 14 residues. Germline CDR1 is LGHNA and CDR2 is YNFKEQ. The CDR3 DNA sequence: TGTGCCAGCAGCCAAGAGAAGGGCGGCAATGAGCAGTTCTTC. Translated, it gives CASSQEKGGNEQFF.

The V call is TRBV7-9, the J call TRBJ2-5; possibly TRBD2 for D (5 bases). The germline V gene has CDR1 SEHNR and CDR2 FQNEAQ (reference sequence). This CDR3 spans 13 amino acids. The V end was cut by 5 bases, the J end by 1 base, with 8 bases between. The CDR3, as DNA: TGTGCCAGCAGCGTCCGGGGCCAAGAGACCCAGTACTTC. This encodes CASSVRGQETQYF. The full variable domain, in which reference TRBV7-9 and TRBJ2-5 provide the parts outside the CDR3, is DTGVSQNPRHKITKRGQNVTFRCDPISEHNRLYWYRQTLGQGPEFLTYFQNEAQLEKSRLLSDRFSAERPKGSFSTLEIQRTEQGDSAMYLCASSVRGQETQYFGPGTRLLVL.

DNA of the CDR3: TGTGCCAGCAGTCTACTGACAGGGGGCGCAGAGGGCTACACCTTC. Encoded protein: CASSLLTGGAEGYTF. The rearrangement joins TRBV27 to TRBJ1-2; 10 nucleotides agree with TRBD1. CDR3 length equals 15 residues. After removal of 5 bases from V and 8 bases from J, the junction contained 11 bases not matched to a gene. Per the germline V gene, CDR1 is MNHEY and CDR2 is SMNVEV (reference sequence).

The V gene is TRBV5-4, the J gene TRBJ2-5; unclear D gene. This CDR3 has 13 amino acids. V dropped 1 base and J dropped 4 bases, with 8 bases sitting between them. Germline V gene data show CDR1 as SGHNT and CDR2 as YYREEE (reference sequence). DNA of the CDR3: TGTGCCAGCAGCTTGAGGGCTTCAGAGACCCAGTACTTC. Protein product: CASSLRASETQYF.

This clone was observed a few times. Within the sample, other DNA sequences also encode this same CDR3. The gene calls are TRBV11-2 and TRBJ2-5, with D unresolved. This CDR3 has 12 residues. Germline-derived CDR1 and CDR2 are SGHAT and FQNNGV. Trimming removed 1 base from V and 3 bases from J, with 3 bases in between. The CDR3 reads CASSLAEETQYF. Written as DNA, the CDR3 is TGTGCCAGCAGCTTAGCGGAAGAGACCCAGTACTTC.

The CDR3 protein is CASSLLGANEQYF. The CDR3 DNA reads as TGTGCCAGCAGCTTGTTAGGGGCAAACGAGCAGTACTTC. The rearrangement joins TRBV5-6 to TRBJ2-7, with a tentative D call TRBD1 (5 bases). Germline assignment: CDR1 SGHDT and CDR2 YYEEEE. V dropped 1 base and J dropped 5 bases, with 10 bases sitting between them. The CDR3 is 13 residues long.

Remarks on this clone: The sample has other DNA sequences that encode this CDR3 too. The chain recombines TRBV9 with TRBJ2-2; D ambiguous. Germline-derived CDR1 and CDR2 are SGDLS and YYNGEE. V was cut by 3 bases and J by 4 bases, with 4 bases left in between. This CDR3 region has 12 residues. The CDR3 sequence: CASSALTGELFF. In DNA, the CDR3 is TGTGCCAGCAGCGCCCTCACCGGGGAGCTGTTTTTT.

The chain employs TRBV5-1 and TRBJ1-1; possible D gene TRBD1, 5 bases. The length of the CDR3 is 13 residues. CDR1 and CDR2 from the germline V gene are SGHRS and YFSETQ. V was cut by 4 bases and J by 5 bases, with 12 bases left in between. The DNA of the CDR3 is TGCGCCAGCAGCAGACGGGGCGGTACTGAAGCTTTCTTT. Protein sequence: CASSRRGGTEAFF.

The chain carries TRBV27 and TRBJ1-2; a possible D gene is TRBD1 (6 bases). V was pared by 6 bases and J by 2 bases, with 13 bases between. The CDR3 runs 14 residues. Germline V CDR1 and CDR2: MNHEY, SMNVEV (reference sequence). CDR3 amino acids: CASRNPGANYGYTF. DNA of the CDR3: TGTGCCAGCAGGAATCCGGGGGCCAACTATGGCTACACCTTC.

This chain links TRBV27 with TRBJ1-1; D gene ambiguous. Germline V gives CDR1 MNHEY, CDR2 SMNVEV (reference sequence). V dropped 5 bases and J dropped 5 bases, with 15 bases sitting between them. There are 14 residues in the CDR3. The CDR3 DNA reads as TGTGCCAGCAGTACGCCGGGAGCCGGAACTGAAGCTTTCTTT. It encodes CASSTPGAGTEAFF.

The rearrangement links TRBV7-2 to TRBJ2-3, with 7 bases lining up with TRBD1. Trimming at V came to 1 base and at J to 1 base, leaving 8 bases not matched to a gene. This CDR3 has 17 residues. CDR1 and CDR2 from the germline V gene are SGHTA and FQGNSA. This CDR3 reads CASSLVDRVVGTDTQYF. In DNA form, the CDR3 reads TGTGCCAGCAGCTTAGTTGACAGGGTCGTCGGCACAGATACGCAGTATTTT.

The rearrangement joins TRBV10-2 to TRBJ1-2; a possible D gene is TRBD1 (5 bases). CDR1 and CDR2 (germline): WSHSY, SAAADI. The CDR3 is 15 residues long. Trimming left V 0 bases short and J 6 bases short, with 14 bases between. Written as DNA, the CDR3 is TGCGCCAGCAGTGAGTCTGTGACAGTAGGGGATGGCTACACCTTC. It is translated as CASSESVTVGDGYTF.

The chain carries TRBV7-2 and TRBJ2-7; D perhaps matches TRBD2 (5 bases). This CDR3 contains 19 residues. CDR1 SGHTA and CDR2 FQGNSA come from the germline V gene. Trimming pared 4 bases from V and 4 bases from J, leaving 29 bases between. CDR3 sequence: CASSSPSWTTGNQPYEQYF. DNA for the CDR3: TGTGCCAGCAGCTCTCCTTCTTGGACCACCGGGAACCAACCATACGAGCAGTACTTC. The variable domain in full, with the rest retrieved from reference TRBV7-2 and TRBJ2-7, is GAGVSQSPSNKVTEKGKDVELRCDPISGHTALYWYRQSLGQGLEFLIYFQGNSAPDKSGLPSDRFSAERTGGSVSTLTIQRTQQEDSAVYLCASSSPSWTTGNQPYEQYFGPGTRLTVT.

CDR3: CASSLAPASGKSNEQFF. DNA of the CDR3: TGTGCCAGCAGCTTAGCCCCGGCTAGCGGGAAATCTAATGAGCAGTTCTTC. The rearrangement joins TRBV7-2 to TRBJ2-1; 9 bases map to TRBD2. Losses at the gene ends were 0 bases for V and 7 bases for J; bases not matched to a gene: 10. CDR3 length: 17 amino acids. Germline lookup yields CDR1 SGHTA and CDR2 FQGNSA.

V and J are TRBV29-1 and TRBJ1-4; no definite D call. Germline V gene data show CDR1 as SQVTM and CDR2 as ANQGSEA. The CDR3 is made up of 14 amino acids. The V end was cut by 6 bases, the J end by 0 bases, with 11 bases between. In DNA, the CDR3 is TGCAGCGTCCAGAGGCACACAACTAATGAAAAACTGTTTTTT. Translated: CSVQRHTTNEKLFF.

The chain carries TRBV21-1 and TRBJ1-5. TRBV21-1 is shown as a pseudogene. This CDR3 contains 16 residues. The CDR3 DNA reads TGTGCCAGCAGCAAAGCTAACCGGCACGGCAATCAGCCCCAGCATTTT. Amino acid sequence: CASSKANRHGNQPQHF.

This clone came up once. V is TRBV27 and J is TRBJ2-7, with TRBD1 matching 7 bases. Germline values: CDR1 MNHEY, CDR2 SMNVEV (reference sequence). The CDR3 length is 16 residues. V lost 3 bases, J lost 3 bases, and 11 bases stayed unmatched. The CDR3 coding sequence is TGTGCCAGCAGTTTGGGCAGGGGGTACCCTATCTACGAGCAGTACTTC. Translated: CASSLGRGYPIYEQYF.

The V gene is TRBV10-2, the J gene TRBJ2-5; 8 bases align to TRBD2. CDR3 length equals 15 residues. Germline-derived CDR1 and CDR2 are WSHSY and SAAADI. Trimming at V came to 8 bases and at J to 5 bases, leaving 13 bases not matched to a gene. This CDR3 is CASGPGAGALETQYF. CDR3 sequence (DNA): TGCGCCAGCGGCCCGGGAGCGGGAGCTTTGGAGACCCAGTACTTC.